These 5 T cell receptor beta chains came from one sample sequenced in a study of CD8 T cells in Susac syndrome. With random hexamers, roughly 0.5 to 1 ug RNA was reverse transcribed. TCRdb reprocessed the immunoSEQ multiplex PCR reads via MiXCR and lists one record per CDR3 protein. Of some 300,000 distinct CDR3 sequences in the sample, roughly 90% were seen once. The specimen was CD8+ T cells from PBMCs. Receptor source: a human donor with multiple sclerosis.

In DNA, the CDR3 is TGTGCCAGTAGTAGGGTCTGGGGGCCGAACACTGAAGCTTTCTTT. Translated: CASSRVWGPNTEAFF. The chain carries TRBV19 and TRBJ1-1, with D possibly matching TRBD1 (6 bases). Germline-derived CDR1 and CDR2 are LNHDA and SQIVND (reference sequence). Trimming removed 4 bases at V and 1 base at J, with 13 bases between. This CDR3 region has 15 residues.

The chain carries TRBV11-2 and TRBJ2-7; possible D gene TRBD2, 5 bases. CDR1 SGHAT and CDR2 FQNNGV come from the germline V gene. CDR3 size: 14 residues. Trimming cost V 5 bases and J 4 bases, with 15 bases left between them. Here the CDR3 reads CASSPGLVGYEQYF. CDR3 DNA: TGTGCCAGCAGCCCCGGACTGGTTGGGTACGAGCAGTACTTC. The complete variable domain, with remaining parts taken from reference TRBV11-2 and TRBJ2-7, reads EAGVAQSPRYKIIEKRQSVAFWCNPISGHATLYWYQQILGQGPKLLIQFQNNGVVDDSQLPKDRFSAERLKGVDSTLKIQPAKLEDSAVYLCASSPGLVGYEQYFGPGTRLTVT.

This chain joins TRBV28 and TRBJ2-7; D is unresolved. V dropped 8 bases and J dropped 6 bases, with 14 bases sitting between them. The CDR3 consists of 12 residues. The germline V gene encodes CDR1 MDHEN and CDR2 SYDVKM. CDR3 DNA sequence: TGTGCCAGCGCCAAATGGTTAGGCGAGCAGTACTTC. Translation: CASAKWLGEQYF.

The chain combines TRBV12-3 or TRBV12-4 with TRBJ1-1; D uncertain. Trimming shortened V by 7 bases and J by 3 bases, and 3 bases separated the two germline ends. The CDR3 is 10 residues long. The CDR3 bases are TGTGCCAGCACTTACACTGAAGCTTTCTTT. Its protein is CASTYTEAFF.

The chain links TRBV27 to TRBJ2-7, with 12 bases fitting TRBD2. V lost 5 bases to trimming and J lost 5 bases; unmatched junction nucleotides: 7. Germline lookup yields CDR1 MNHEY and CDR2 SMNVEV (reference sequence). The CDR3 contains 15 residues. CDR3 coding DNA: TGTGCCAGCAGTCACCGACTAGCGGGAGACGACGAGCAGTACTTC. Residues: CASSHRLAGDDEQYF.